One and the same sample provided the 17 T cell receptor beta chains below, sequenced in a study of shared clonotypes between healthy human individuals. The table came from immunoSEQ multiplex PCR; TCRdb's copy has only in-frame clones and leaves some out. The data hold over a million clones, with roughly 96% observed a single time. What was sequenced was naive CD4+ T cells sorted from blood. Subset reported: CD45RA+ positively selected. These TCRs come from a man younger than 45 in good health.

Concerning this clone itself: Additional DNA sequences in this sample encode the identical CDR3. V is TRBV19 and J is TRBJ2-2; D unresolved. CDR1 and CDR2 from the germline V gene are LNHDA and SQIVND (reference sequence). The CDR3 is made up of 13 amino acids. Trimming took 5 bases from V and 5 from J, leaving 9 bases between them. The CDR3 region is CASSASLTGELFF. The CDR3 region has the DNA TGTGCCAGTAGTGCCAGCTTGACCGGGGAGCTGTTTTTT.

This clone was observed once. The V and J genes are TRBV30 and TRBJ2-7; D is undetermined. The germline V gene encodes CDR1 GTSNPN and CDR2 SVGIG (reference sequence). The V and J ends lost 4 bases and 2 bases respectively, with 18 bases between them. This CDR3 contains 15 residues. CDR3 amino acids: CAWKVWVKLTYEQYF. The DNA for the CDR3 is TGTGCCTGGAAGGTCTGGGTCAAGCTAACCTACGAGCAGTACTTC.

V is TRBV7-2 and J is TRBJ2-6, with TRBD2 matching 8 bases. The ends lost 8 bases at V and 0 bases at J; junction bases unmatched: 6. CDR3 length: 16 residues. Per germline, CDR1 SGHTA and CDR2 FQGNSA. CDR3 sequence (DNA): TGTGCCAGCGGGCTAGCGGGCCGCTCTGGGGCCAACGTCCTGACTTTC. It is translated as CASGLAGRSGANVLTF.

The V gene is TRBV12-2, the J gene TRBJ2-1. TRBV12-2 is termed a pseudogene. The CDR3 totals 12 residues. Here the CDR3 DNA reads TGTGCAAGTCGCCCCATTAAAAATGAGCAGTTCTTC. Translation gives CASRPIKNEQFF.

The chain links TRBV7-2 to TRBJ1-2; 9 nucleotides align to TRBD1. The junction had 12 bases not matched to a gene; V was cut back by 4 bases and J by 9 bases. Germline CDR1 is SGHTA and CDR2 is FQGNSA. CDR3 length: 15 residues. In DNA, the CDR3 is TGTGCCAGCAGCTCCCCGCAGAACAGGGGGCGTAGCTACACCTTC. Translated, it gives CASSSPQNRGRSYTF.

The DNA for the CDR3 is TGTGCCAGCAGCCCCCGGGTGGGCCACTCCTACGAGCAGTACTTC. Translating gives CASSPRVGHSYEQYF. The gene calls are TRBV11-1 and TRBJ2-7; D gene ambiguous. CDR1 and CDR2 (germline): SGHAT, FQDESV (reference sequence). Trimming cost V 5 bases and J 0 bases, with 14 bases left between them. The CDR3 extends over 15 amino acids.

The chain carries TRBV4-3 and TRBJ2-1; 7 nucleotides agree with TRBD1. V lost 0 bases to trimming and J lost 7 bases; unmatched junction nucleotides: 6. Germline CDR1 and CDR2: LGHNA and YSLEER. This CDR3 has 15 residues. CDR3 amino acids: CASSQEIDRVNEQFF. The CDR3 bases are TGCGCCAGCAGCCAAGAAATCGACAGGGTAAATGAGCAGTTCTTC.

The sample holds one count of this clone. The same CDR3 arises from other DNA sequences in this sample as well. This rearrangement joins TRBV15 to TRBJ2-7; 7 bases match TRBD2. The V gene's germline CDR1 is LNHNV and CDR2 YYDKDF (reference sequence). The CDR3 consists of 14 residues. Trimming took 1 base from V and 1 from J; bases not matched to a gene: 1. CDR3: CATSRGGSSYEQYF. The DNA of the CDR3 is TGTGCCACCAGCAGAGGCGGGAGTTCCTACGAGCAGTACTTC.

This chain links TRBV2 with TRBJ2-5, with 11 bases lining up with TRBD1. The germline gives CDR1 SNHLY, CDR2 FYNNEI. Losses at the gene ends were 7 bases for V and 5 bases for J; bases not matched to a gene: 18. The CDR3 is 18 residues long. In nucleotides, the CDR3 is TGTGCCAGCAATCGGAATCGCCGGGACAGGGGGTCCCAGGAGACCCAGTACTTC. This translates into CASNRNRRDRGSQETQYF.

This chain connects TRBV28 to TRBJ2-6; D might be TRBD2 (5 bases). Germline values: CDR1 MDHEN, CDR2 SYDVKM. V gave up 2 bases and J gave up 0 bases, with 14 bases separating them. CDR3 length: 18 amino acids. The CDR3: CASSLRPGSSSGANVLTF. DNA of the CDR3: TGTGCCAGCAGTTTAAGACCGGGGTCCAGCTCTGGGGCCAACGTCCTGACTTTC.

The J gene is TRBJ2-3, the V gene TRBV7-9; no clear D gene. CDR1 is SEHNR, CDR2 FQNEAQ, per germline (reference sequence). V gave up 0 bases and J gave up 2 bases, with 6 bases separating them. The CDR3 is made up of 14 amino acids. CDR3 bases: TGTGCCAGCAGCTTAGCGCATCCCACAGATACGCAGTATTTT. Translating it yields CASSLAHPTDTQYF.

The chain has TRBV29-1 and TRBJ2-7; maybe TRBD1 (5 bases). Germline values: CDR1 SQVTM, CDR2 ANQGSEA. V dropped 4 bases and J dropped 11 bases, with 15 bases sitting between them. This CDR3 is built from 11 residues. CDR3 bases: TGCAGCGTTGTCATCCCGGACAAAGAGTACTTC. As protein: CSVVIPDKEYF.

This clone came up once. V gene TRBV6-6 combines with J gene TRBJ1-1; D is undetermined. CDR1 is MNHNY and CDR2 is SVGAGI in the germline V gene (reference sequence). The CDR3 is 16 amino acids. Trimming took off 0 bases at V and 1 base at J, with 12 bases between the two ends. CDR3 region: CASSYSIVRKNTEAFF. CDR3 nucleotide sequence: TGTGCCAGCAGTTACTCGATAGTTAGGAAGAACACTGAAGCTTTCTTT.

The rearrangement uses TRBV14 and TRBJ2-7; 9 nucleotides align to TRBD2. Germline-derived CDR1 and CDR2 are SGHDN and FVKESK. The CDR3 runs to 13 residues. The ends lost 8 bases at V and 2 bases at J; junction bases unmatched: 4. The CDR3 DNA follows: TGTGCCAGCCGTATAGCGGGGGCCTACGAGCAGTACTTC. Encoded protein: CASRIAGAYEQYF.

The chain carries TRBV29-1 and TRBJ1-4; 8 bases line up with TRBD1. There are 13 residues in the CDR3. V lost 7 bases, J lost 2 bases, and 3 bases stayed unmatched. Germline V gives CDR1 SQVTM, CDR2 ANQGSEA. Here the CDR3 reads CSAQGATNEKLFF. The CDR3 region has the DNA TGCAGCGCTCAGGGGGCGACTAATGAAAAACTGTTTTTT.

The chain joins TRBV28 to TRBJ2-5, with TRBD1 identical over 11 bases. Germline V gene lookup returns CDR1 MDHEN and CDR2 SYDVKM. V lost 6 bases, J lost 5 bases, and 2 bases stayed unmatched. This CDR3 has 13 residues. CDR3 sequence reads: CASRGTGGETQYF. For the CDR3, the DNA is TGTGCCAGCAGAGGGACAGGGGGGGAGACCCAGTACTTC.

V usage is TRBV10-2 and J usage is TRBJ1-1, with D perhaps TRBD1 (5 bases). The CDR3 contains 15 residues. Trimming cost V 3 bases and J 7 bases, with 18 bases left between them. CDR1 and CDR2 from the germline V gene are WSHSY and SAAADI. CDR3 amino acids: CASSDSRDSSLEAFF. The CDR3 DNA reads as TGCGCCAGCAGTGACTCCCGGGACTCCTCCCTTGAAGCTTTCTTT.